This TCR beta chain was found in a study of Ad26.COV2.S vaccination and SARS-CoV-2 variants. The wider study: The COV1001 Ad26.COV2.S trial arm included the donor. Donor got 5x10^10 or 1x10^11 viral particles of Ad26.COV2.S.

Clones were read by immunoSEQ multiplex PCR, and TCRdb kept only the in-frame ones, dropping some. The data show about 280,000 clones, with around 87% seen just once and under 4% held by the top ten. The CDR3 sequence is 17 residues long. J was trimmed by 4 bases and V by 7 bases; bases with no gene match: 14. Germline-derived CDR1 and CDR2 are LGHNT and FRNRAP. Findings of the study overall: Substantial response breadth was reportedly seen for spike-specific CD8+ and CD4+ T cells after vaccination.

As for this clone: Its antigen is not identified.

Treatment indicated: some 19 received Ad26.COV2.S at low or high dose, single or two shots; about 5 received placebo; per-sample allocation not given. The investigators took samples on day 63 after the first vaccine or placebo injection. The receptor was derived from a person between 18 and 65 years old who received the Ad26.COV2.S COVID-19 vaccine or a placebo. The V call is TRBV12-5, the J call TRBJ2-3; 10 nucleotides line up with TRBD2. The sequenced sample was peripheral blood, obtained in a trial of Ad26.COV2.S vaccine versus placebo. This chain's CDR3 is CASAQPSLAGVADTQYF. The CDR3, as DNA: TGTGCTAGTGCCCAACCTTCGCTAGCGGGAGTAGCAGATACGCAGTATTTT.